In this sample, the clone carrying this T cell receptor beta chain turned up many times. Germline V lookup: CDR1 SGHTA, CDR2 FQGNSA. The CDR3 is 14 amino acids. V lost 1 base to trimming and J lost 6 bases, with 9 bases between them. The sample belongs to a study of identical twins. A universal primer site came from template switching; cDNA carried unique molecular identifiers. TCRdb processed the 5' RACE reads anew with MiXCR; each CDR3 protein has one entry. Of around 340,000 distinct CDR3 sequences in the sample, approximately 8.7% were seen once. V is TRBV7-2 and J is TRBJ2-2; unclear D gene. The source is a woman in her 50s in good health. Material for sequencing was naive T cells sorted from blood. The DNA of the CDR3 is TGTGCCAGCAGCTTAGGAGCGTTAGCCGGGGAGCTGTTTTTT. Protein sequence: CASSLGALAGELFF.